The present T cell receptor beta chain was sequenced within a study of cytomegalovirus exposure and HLA in healthy donors. Study-wide points: Among the CMV-associated chains, a few were confirmed in vitro as specific for CMV antigens. Subsequent analysis found a tendency for first-cohort TCR clusters to co-occur within the 110 or so validation repertoires.

Assay used: immunoSEQ multiplex PCR; TCRdb lists only in-frame clones, some missing. Among around 350,000 clones listed, more than 80% were seen once. Turning to this clone: What it binds is unknown.

Germline values: CDR1 SGHVS, CDR2 FQNEAQ. V was clipped by 5 bases and J by 4 bases; unmatched bases: 7. The CDR3 consists of 14 residues. Sequencing input: PBMCs. The receptor comes from a woman between 18 and 29 years old in good health and CMV-seronegative. This sequence joins TRBV7-8 and TRBJ2-7; TRBD2 aligns across 8 bases. CDR3 nucleotides: TGTGCCAGCAGCCTCAGGCGGGGGGCTTACGAGCAGTACTTC. Protein sequence: CASSLRRGAYEQYF.